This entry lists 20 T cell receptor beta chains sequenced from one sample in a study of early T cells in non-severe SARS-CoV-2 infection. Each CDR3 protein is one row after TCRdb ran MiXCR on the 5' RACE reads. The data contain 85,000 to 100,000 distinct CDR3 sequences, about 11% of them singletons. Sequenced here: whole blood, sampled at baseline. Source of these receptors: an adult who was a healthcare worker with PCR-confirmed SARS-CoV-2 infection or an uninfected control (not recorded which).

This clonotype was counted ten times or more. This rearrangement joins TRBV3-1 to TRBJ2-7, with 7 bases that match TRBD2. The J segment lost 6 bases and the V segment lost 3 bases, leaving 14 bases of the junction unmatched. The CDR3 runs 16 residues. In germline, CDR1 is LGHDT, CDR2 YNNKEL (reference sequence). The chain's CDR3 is CASSQASWPGGFEQYF. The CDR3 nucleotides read TGTGCCAGCAGCCAGGCCTCCTGGCCGGGAGGCTTCGAGCAGTACTTC.

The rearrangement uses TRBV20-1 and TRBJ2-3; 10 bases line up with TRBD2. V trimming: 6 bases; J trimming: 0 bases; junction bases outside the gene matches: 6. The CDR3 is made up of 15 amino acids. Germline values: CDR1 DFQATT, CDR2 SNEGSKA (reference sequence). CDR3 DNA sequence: TGCAGTGCCCCCCGACTAGCGGGCAGCACAGATACGCAGTATTTT. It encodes CSAPRLAGSTDTQYF.

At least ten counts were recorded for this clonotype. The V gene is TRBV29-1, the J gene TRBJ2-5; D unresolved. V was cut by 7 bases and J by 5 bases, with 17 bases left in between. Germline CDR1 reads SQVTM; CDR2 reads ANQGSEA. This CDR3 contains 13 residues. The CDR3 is CSATLMFGETQYF. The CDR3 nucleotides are TGCAGCGCCACTTTGATGTTCGGGGAGACCCAGTACTTC.

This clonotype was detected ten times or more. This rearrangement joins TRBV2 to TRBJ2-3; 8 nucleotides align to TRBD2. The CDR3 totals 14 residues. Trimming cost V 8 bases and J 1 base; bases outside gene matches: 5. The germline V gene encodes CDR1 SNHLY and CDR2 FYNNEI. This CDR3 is CASGAGEGTDTQYF. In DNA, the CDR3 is TGTGCCAGCGGAGCGGGGGAAGGCACAGATACGCAGTATTTT.

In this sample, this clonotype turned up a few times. CDR3 DNA sequence: TGTGCCAGCAGCCTCAGGGGTGTTGTGGAAAAACTGTTTTTT. This translates into CASSLRGVVEKLFF. The V call is TRBV11-2, the J call TRBJ1-4; D is perhaps TRBD1 (6 bases). Germline V gene sequence: CDR1 SGHAT, CDR2 FQNNGV. V was clipped by 5 bases and J by 8 bases, with 15 bases between them. The CDR3 spans 14 residues.

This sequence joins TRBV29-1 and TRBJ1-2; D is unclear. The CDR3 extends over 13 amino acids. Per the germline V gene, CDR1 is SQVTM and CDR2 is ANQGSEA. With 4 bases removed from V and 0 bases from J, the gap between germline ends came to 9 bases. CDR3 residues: CSVGEGTNYGYTF. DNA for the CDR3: TGCAGCGTTGGGGAGGGCACTAACTATGGCTACACCTTC.

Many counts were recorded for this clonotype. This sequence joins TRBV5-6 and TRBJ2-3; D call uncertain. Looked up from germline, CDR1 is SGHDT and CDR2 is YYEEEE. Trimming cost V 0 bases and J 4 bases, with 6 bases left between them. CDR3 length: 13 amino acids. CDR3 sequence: CASSLGAPDTQYF. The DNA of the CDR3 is TGTGCCAGCAGCTTGGGGGCCCCAGATACGCAGTATTTT.

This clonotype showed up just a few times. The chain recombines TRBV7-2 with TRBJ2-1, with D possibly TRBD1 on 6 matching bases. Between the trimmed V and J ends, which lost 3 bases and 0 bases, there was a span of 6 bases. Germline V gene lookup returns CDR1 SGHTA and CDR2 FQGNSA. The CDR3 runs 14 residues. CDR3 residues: CASSLGHSYNEQFF. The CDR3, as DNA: TGTGCCAGCAGCTTGGGACACTCCTACAATGAGCAGTTCTTC.

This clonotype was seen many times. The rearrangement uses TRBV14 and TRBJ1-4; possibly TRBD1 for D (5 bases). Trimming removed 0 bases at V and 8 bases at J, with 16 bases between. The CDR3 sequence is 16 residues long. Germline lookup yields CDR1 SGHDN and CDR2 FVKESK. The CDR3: CASSQDVTVVREKLFF. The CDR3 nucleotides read TGTGCCAGCAGCCAAGATGTGACAGTCGTTCGAGAAAAACTGTTTTTT.

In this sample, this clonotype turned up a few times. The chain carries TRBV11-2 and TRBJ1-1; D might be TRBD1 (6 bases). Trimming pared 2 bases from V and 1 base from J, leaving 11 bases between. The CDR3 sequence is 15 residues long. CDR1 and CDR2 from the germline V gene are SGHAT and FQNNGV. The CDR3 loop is CASSLRGASNTEAFF. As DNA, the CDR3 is TGTGCCAGCAGCTTACGGGGGGCGTCGAACACTGAAGCTTTCTTT.

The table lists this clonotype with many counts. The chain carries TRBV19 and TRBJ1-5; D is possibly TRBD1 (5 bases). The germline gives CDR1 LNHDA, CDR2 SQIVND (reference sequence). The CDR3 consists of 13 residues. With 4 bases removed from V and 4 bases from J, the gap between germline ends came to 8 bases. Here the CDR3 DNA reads TGTGCCAGTAGTAGGGGCCTAAATCAGCCCCAGCATTTT. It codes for CASSRGLNQPQHF.

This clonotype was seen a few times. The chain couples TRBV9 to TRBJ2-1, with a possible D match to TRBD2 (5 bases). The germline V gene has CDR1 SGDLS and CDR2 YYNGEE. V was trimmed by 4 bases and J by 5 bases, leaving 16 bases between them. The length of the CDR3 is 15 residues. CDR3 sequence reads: CASSPGLSRDNEQFF. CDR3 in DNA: TGTGCCAGCAGCCCCGGTTTGTCGCGGGACAATGAGCAGTTCTTC. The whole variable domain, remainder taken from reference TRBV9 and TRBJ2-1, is DSGVTQTPKHLITATGQRVTLRCSPRSGDLSVYWYQQSLDQGLQFLIQYYNGEERAKGNILERFSAQQFPDLHSELNLSSLELGDSALYFCASSPGLSRDNEQFFGPGTRLTVL.

CDR3 amino acids: CSARIAGNTEAFF. CDR3 sequence (DNA): TGCAGTGCTAGAATTGCTGGAAACACTGAAGCTTTCTTT. The chain joins TRBV20-1 to TRBJ1-1; D gene ambiguous. Trimming cost V 2 bases and J 2 bases, with 9 bases left between them. Germline values: CDR1 DFQATT, CDR2 SNEGSKA (reference sequence). This CDR3 contains 13 residues.

Written as DNA, the CDR3 is TGTGCCAGCAGTCCCGACAGGGGCAGGCAGCCCCAGCATTTT. Its protein product is CASSPDRGRQPQHF. The genes are TRBV6-6 and TRBJ1-5; 8 bases map to TRBD1. Germline loops: CDR1 MNHNY, CDR2 SVGAGI (reference sequence). V dropped 5 bases and J dropped 7; count of bases not matched to a gene: 7. This CDR3 contains 14 residues.

Here the CDR3 DNA reads TGTGCCAGTAGTGAGTTCGGGGGTCTCCTGTCCTACGAGCAGTACTTC. Residues: CASSEFGGLLSYEQYF. This chain links TRBV19 with TRBJ2-7; weak D call: TRBD2 (6 bases). Germline V lookup: CDR1 LNHDA, CDR2 SQIVND (reference sequence). This CDR3 has 16 amino acids. Deletions cut 5 bases from V and 1 base from J, with 18 bases between.

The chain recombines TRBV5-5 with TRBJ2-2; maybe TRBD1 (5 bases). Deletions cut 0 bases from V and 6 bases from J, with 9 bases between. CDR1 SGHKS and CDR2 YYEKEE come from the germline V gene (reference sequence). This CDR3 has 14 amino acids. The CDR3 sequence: CASSLEGAAGELFF. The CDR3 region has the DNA TGTGCCAGCAGCTTGGAAGGGGCGGCCGGGGAGCTGTTTTTT.

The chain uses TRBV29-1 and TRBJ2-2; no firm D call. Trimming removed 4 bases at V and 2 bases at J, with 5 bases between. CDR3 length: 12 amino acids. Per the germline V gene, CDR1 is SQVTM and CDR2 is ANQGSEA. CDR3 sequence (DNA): TGCAGCGTTGTCTCAAACACCGGGGAGCTGTTTTTT. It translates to CSVVSNTGELFF.

Written as DNA, the CDR3 is TGCGCCAGCAGCCAAGTGGGGACAGACCTCAATCAGCCCCAGCATTTT. It yields the protein CASSQVGTDLNQPQHF. V usage is TRBV4-1 and J usage is TRBJ1-5; 7 positions match TRBD1. From germline, CDR1 is MGHRA and CDR2 YSYEKL. V trimming: 1 base; J trimming: 3 bases; junction bases outside the gene matches: 6. This CDR3 region has 16 residues.

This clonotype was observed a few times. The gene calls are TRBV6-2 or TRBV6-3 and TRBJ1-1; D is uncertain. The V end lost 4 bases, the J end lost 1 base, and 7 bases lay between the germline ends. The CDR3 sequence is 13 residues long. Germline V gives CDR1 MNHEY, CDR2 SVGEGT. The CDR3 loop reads CASSLHQNTEAFF. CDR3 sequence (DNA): TGTGCCAGCAGTTTACATCAGAACACTGAAGCTTTCTTT.

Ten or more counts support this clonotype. CDR3 residues: CASSRNIGGVSTEAFF. The CDR3 DNA follows: TGTGCCAGCAGCCGGAATATCGGGGGCGTTAGCACTGAAGCTTTCTTT. V gene TRBV7-8 combines with J gene TRBJ1-1, with D maybe TRBD1 (6 bases). The length of the CDR3 is 16 residues. The V gene lost 5 bases and the J gene lost 4 bases, with 20 bases spanning the gap. Germline V gene lookup returns CDR1 SGHVS and CDR2 FQNEAQ. The full variable domain, with the rest looked up from reference TRBV7-8 and TRBJ1-1, is GAGVSQSPRYKVAKRGQDVALRCDPISGHVSLFWYQQALGQGPEFLTYFQNEAQLDKSGLPSDRFFAERPEGSVSTLKIQRTQQEDSAVYLCASSRNIGGVSTEAFFGQGTRLTVV.